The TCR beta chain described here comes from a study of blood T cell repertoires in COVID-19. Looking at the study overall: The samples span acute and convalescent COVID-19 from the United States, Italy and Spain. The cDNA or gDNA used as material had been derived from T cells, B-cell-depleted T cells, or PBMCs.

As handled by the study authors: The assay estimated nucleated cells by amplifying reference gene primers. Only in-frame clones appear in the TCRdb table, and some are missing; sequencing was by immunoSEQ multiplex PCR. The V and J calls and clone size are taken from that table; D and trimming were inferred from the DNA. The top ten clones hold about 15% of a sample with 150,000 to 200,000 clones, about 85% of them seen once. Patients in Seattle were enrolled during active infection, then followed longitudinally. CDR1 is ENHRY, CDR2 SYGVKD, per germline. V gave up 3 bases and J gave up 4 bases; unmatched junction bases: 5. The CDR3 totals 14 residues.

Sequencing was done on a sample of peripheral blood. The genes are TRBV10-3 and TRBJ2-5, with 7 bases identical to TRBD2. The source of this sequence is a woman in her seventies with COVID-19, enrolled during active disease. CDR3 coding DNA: TGTGCCATCAGTGATTTTGGCGGGAGAGAGACCCAGTACTTC. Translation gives CAISDFGGRETQYF.